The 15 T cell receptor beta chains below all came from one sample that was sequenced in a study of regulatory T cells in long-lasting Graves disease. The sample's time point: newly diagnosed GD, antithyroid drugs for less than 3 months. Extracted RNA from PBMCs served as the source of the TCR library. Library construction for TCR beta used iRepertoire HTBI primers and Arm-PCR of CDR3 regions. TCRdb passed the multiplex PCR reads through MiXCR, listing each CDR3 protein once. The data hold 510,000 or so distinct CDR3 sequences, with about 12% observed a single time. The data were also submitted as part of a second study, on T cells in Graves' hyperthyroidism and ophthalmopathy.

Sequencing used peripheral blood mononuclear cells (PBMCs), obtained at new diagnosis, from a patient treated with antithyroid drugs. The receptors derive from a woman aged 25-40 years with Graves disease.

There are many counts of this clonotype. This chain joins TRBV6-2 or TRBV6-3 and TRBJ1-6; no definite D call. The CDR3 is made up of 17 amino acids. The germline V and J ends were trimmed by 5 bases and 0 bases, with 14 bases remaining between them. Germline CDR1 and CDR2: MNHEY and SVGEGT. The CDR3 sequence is CASSERPNHSYNSPLHF. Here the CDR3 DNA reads TGTGCCAGCAGTGAGAGACCGAACCACTCCTATAATTCACCCCTCCACTTT.

CDR3 loop: CASSQTDRESPEQYF. CDR3 DNA sequence: TGTGCCAGCAGCCAGACCGACAGGGAGTCGCCCGAGCAGTACTTC. The V call is TRBV7-9, the J call TRBJ2-7; 7 bases align to TRBD1. The CDR3 extends over 15 amino acids. Trimming removed 5 bases from V and 6 bases from J; junction bases left unmatched: 13. Germline assignment: CDR1 SEHNR and CDR2 FQNEAQ (reference sequence).

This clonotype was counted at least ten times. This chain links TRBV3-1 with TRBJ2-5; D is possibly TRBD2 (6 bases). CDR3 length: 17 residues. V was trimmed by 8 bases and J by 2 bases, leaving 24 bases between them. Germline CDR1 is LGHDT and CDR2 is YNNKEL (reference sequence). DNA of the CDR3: TGTGCCAGCCGAAGAGGGACCCTTGCGGGACGGCAAGAGACCCAGTACTTC. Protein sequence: CASRRGTLAGRQETQYF.

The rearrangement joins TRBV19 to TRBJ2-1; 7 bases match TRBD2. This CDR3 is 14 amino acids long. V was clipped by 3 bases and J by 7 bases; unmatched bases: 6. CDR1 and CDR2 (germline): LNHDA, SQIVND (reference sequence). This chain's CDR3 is CASSIGLGLNEQFF. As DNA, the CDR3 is TGTGCCAGTAGTATTGGACTAGGACTGAATGAGCAGTTCTTC.

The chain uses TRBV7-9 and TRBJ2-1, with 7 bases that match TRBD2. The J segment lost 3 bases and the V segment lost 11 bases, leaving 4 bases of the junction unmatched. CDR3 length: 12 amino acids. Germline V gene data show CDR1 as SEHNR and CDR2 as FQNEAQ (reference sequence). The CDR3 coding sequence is TGTGCCGGGAGGGGACTCTACAATGAGCAGTTCTTC. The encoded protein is CAGRGLYNEQFF.

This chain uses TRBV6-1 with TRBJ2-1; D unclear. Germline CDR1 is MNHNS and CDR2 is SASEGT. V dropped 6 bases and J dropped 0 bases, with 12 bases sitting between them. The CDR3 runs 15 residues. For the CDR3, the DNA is TGTGCCAGCAGATCGACTGCGAGCTCCTACAATGAGCAGTTCTTC. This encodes CASRSTASSYNEQFF.

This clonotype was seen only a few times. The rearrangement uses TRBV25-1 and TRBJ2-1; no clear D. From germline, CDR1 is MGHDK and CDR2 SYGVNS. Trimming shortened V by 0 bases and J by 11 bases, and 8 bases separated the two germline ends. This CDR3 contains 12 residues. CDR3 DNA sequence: TGTGCCAGCAGTGAATACAGACTGAAGCAGTTCTTC. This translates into CASSEYRLKQFF.

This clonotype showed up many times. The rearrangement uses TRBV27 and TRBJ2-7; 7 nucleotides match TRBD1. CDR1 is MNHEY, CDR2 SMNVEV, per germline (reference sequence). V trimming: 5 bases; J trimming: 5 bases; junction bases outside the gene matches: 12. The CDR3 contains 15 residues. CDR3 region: CASSPTGAADHEQYF. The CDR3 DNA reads TGTGCCAGCAGTCCAACAGGGGCGGCGGATCACGAGCAGTACTTC.

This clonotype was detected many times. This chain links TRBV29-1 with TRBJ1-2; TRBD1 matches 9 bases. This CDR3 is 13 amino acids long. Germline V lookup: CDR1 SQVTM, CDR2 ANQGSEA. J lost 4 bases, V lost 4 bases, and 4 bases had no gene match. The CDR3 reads CSVGRTGAYGYTF. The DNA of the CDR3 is TGCAGCGTTGGGAGGACAGGGGCCTATGGCTACACCTTC.

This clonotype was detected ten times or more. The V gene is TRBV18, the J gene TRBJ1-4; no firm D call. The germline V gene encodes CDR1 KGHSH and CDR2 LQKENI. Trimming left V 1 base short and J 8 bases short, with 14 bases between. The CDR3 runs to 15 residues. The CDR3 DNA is TGTGCCAGCTCACCACGAGAAGGGTTGAGGGAAAAACTGTTTTTT. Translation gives CASSPREGLREKLFF. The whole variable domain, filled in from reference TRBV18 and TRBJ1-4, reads NAGVMQNPRHLVRRRGQEARLRCSPMKGHSHVYWYRQLPEEGLKFMVYLQKENIIDESGMPKERFSAEFPKEGPSILRIQQVVRGDSAAYFCASSPREGLREKLFFGSGTQLSVL.

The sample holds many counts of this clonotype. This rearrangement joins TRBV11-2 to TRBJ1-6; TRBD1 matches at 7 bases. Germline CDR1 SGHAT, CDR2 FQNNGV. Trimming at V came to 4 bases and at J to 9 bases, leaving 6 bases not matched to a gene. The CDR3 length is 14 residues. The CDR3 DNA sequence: TGTGCCAGCAGCTCTGACAGGGCGAGTTCACCCCTCCACTTT. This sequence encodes CASSSDRASSPLHF. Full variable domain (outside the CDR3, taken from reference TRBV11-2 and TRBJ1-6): EAGVAQSPRYKIIEKRQSVAFWCNPISGHATLYWYQQILGQGPKLLIQFQNNGVVDDSQLPKDRFSAERLKGVDSTLKIQPAKLEDSAVYLCASSSDRASSPLHFGNGTRLTVT.

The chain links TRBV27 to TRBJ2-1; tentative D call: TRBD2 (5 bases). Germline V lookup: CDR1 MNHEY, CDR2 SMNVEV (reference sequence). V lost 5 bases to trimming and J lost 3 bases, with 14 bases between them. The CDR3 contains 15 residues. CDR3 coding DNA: TGTGCCAGCAGTATCGGACTTCACTACTACAATGAGCAGTTCTTC. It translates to CASSIGLHYYNEQFF.

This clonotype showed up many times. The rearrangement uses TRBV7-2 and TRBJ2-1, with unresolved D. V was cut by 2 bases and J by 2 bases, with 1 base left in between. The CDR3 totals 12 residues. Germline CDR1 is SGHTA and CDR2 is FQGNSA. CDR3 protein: CASSLTYNEQFF. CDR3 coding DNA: TGTGCCAGCAGCTTAACCTACAATGAGCAGTTCTTC.

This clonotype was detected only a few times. The CDR3 DNA reads as TGCAGTGCTAGGGGGACAGCGTCTAACTATGGCTACACCTTC. Its translation: CSARGTASNYGYTF. The chain is built from TRBV20-1 and TRBJ1-2; 7 nucleotides align to TRBD1. CDR1 DFQATT and CDR2 SNEGSKA come from the germline V gene (reference sequence). The CDR3 totals 14 residues. Unmatched junction bases numbered 4, after V lost 3 bases and J lost 0 bases.

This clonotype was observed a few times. The CDR3 is CASSAPSGRANEQFF. The CDR3 DNA follows: TGTGCCAGCAGCGCCCCTAGCGGGAGGGCCAATGAGCAGTTCTTC. This chain uses TRBV9 with TRBJ2-1, with TRBD2 matching 12 bases. The J segment lost 6 bases and the V segment lost 3 bases, leaving 4 bases of the junction unmatched. The CDR3 is 15 amino acids. Germline V gene lookup returns CDR1 SGDLS and CDR2 YYNGEE. The entire variable domain, with the rest obtained from reference TRBV9 and TRBJ2-1, is as follows: DSGVTQTPKHLITATGQRVTLRCSPRSGDLSVYWYQQSLDQGLQFLIQYYNGEERAKGNILERFSAQQFPDLHSELNLSSLELGDSALYFCASSAPSGRANEQFFGPGTRLTVL.